The following is a T cell receptor beta chain sequence with its context. Its antigen is undetermined. Making TCR cDNA involved 5'RACE template switching, which added UMIs and a universal primer site. TCRdb reprocessed the 5' RACE reads with MiXCR, giving one entry per CDR3 protein. The repertoire consists of 400,000 or so distinct CDR3 sequences, with around a tenth occurring once and the leading ten covering roughly 18%. The germline V gene encodes CDR1 MNHEY and CDR2 SVGAGI. J lost 0 bases, V lost 5 bases, and 4 bases had no gene match. The CDR3 spans 15 residues. The sample is drawn from a study of T cells after yellow fever vaccination. The study, taken as a whole, reports: Although the secondary response was weaker, it peaked faster, at day 5 versus 15. In FACS-sorted repertoires, abundant clonotypes from the bulk population could appear as contaminants.

The chain links TRBV6-5 to TRBJ1-3; 7 bases align to TRBD1. This specimen consisted of PBMCs, obtained on the day of the first yellow fever vaccination. The sequence derives from a man aged 18 to 35 who received the YFV17D yellow fever vaccine. CDR3: CASSLQGFSGNTIYF. CDR3 coding DNA: TGTGCCAGCAGTCTACAGGGGTTCTCTGGAAACACCATATATTTT.